This TCR beta chain was sequenced in a study of T cell responses to AZD1222 COVID-19 vaccine. The protocol was immunoSEQ multiplex PCR, while the TCRdb copy is restricted to in-frame clones and leaves out a portion. This table holds about 140,000 clones, about 92% found once. Germline V gene data show CDR1 as MNHEY and CDR2 as SVGEGT. V was cut by 0 bases and J by 7 bases, with 3 bases left in between. CDR3 length equals 11 residues. Study conclusions and caveats: The study sampled repertoires only after the peak T cell response. It should be noted that donors were predominantly white British and more often female, and clonal diversity was possibly underestimated. Only a handful of individuals given AZD1222 were seropositive at baseline. Of spike-specific TCRs, nearly half reportedly target regions left unmutated in variants.

A word on this clone: Its specificity is not known.

The receptor comes from an adult in good health. J is TRBJ1-2 and V is TRBV6-2 or TRBV6-3; D call uncertain. The sequences come from peripheral blood, collected on day 0 of AZD1222 vaccination. The CDR3 nucleotides read TGTGCCAGCAGTTACTCGAGTGGCTACACCTTC. This translates into CASSYSSGYTF.